The clone carrying this T cell receptor (beta chain) was counted many times. Its target is not known. The TCR library protocol attached unique molecular identifiers to the individual cDNA molecules. Via MiXCR, TCRdb re-called the 5' RACE reads, giving one row per CDR3 protein. Of 60,000 to 70,000 distinct CDR3 sequences in the sample, about 6% were seen once. From germline, CDR1 is SGHRS and CDR2 YFSETQ. The CDR3 extends over 13 amino acids. V was shortened by 3 bases and J by 2 bases, with 9 bases between the two germline ends. This sample is drawn from a study of early T cells in non-severe SARS-CoV-2 infection. Study context: Chains were unpaired, as sequencing was done on bulk RNA from unsorted whole blood. The study, taken as a whole, reports: VDJdb matching skewed toward anti-spike CD8 responses, missing private and CD4 specificities.

The source is an adult who was a healthcare worker with PCR-confirmed SARS-CoV-2 infection or an uninfected control (not recorded which). Source: whole blood, taken at baseline. This chain connects TRBV5-1 to TRBJ2-7; no definite D call. The CDR3 region is CASSSPRAYEQYF. CDR3 DNA sequence: TGCGCCAGCAGCTCTCCGAGAGCCTACGAGCAGTACTTC. Together with reference TRBV5-1 and TRBJ2-7, the CDR3 gives the full variable domain: KAGVTQTPRYLIKTRGQQVTLSCSPISGHRSVSWYQQTPGQGLQFLFEYFSETQRNKGNFPGRFSGRQFSNSRSEMNVSTLELGDSALYLCASSSPRAYEQYFGPGTRLTVT.